This T cell receptor (beta chain) was recorded in a study of glioma-infiltrating T cells. Study-level findings and limits: Tissue-blood divergence was below expectation in non-neoplastic patients, above in gliomas. Very few CDR3 sequences were shared between tissue and blood.

Amplification of TCR alpha and beta CDR3 regions from RNA used iRepertoire nested multiplex PCR. Input was roughly 100-450 ng of tissue mRNA or PBMC total RNA. TCRdb used MiXCR to reprocess the multiplex PCR reads, holding one entry per CDR3 protein. The sample includes 170,000 or so distinct CDR3 sequences, roughly 45% of them seen just once. This CDR3 spans 12 amino acids. CDR1 is DFQATT and CDR2 is SNEGSKA in the germline V gene (reference sequence). V shed 7 bases and J shed 1 base, with 10 bases lying between them. This clonotype showed up just once. Its matching antigen is unknown. The origin of this receptor is a human donor with low-grade glioma or glioblastoma, undergoing nonglioma brain surgery, or in good health (not recorded which). Sequencing used glioma tissue, nonneoplastic brain tissue, or PBMCs (not recorded which). V gene TRBV20-1 combines with J gene TRBJ1-1; no definite D call. The CDR3 DNA reads TGCAGTGACTCCTTTCGGAACACTGAAGCTTTCTTT. This encodes CSDSFRNTEAFF.